A selection of T cell receptor beta chains follows, all from one sample in a study of T cells in Graves' hyperthyroidism and ophthalmopathy. One entry per CDR3 protein, called by TCRdb with MiXCR from the multiplex PCR reads. Found here are some 270,000 distinct CDR3 sequences, more than 10% of them singletons; the top ten hold roughly 8%. The sequenced sample was blood. These receptors were obtained from a woman aged 25 to 39 with Graves' hyperthyroidism that later progressed to Graves' ophthalmopathy. Both conserved end residues are part of each CDR3. The D gene is left open where the match is weak. Rows may omit the clone size; those that give it use once, few, many or a size class.

TRBV28	many	-	TRBJ1-5	CASRKDLSNQPQHF	TGTGCCAGCAGGAAGGATCTTAGCAATCAGCCCCAGCATTTT
TRBV2	-	-	TRBJ1-4	CASSWTEADEKLFF	TGTGCCAGCAGTTGGACAGAAGCTGATGAAAAACTGTTTTTT
TRBV20-1	-	-	TRBJ2-5	CSAGLGSGKTQYF	TGCAGTGCGGGGCTGGGGAGTGGGAAGACCCAGTACTTC
TRBV20-1	many	TRBD2	TRBJ2-7	CSARDLLAGVYEQYF	TGCAGTGCTAGAGATCTACTAGCGGGAGTCTACGAGCAGTACTTC
TRBV7-2	many	-	TRBJ2-3	CASSKPGALSADTQYF	TGTGCCAGCAGCAAACCGGGAGCGTTGTCCGCAGATACGCAGTATTTT
TRBV29-1	few	-	TRBJ2-7	CSVGSGAYEQYF	TGCAGCGTTGGTTCAGGGGCCTACGAGCAGTACTTC
TRBV20-1	-	TRBD1	TRBJ2-1	CSARALPLRPGQGIYNEQFF	TGCAGTGCTAGGGCCCTCCCATTACGACCGGGACAGGGAATTTACAATGAGCAGTTCTTC
TRBV5-4	few	TRBD2	TRBJ2-3	CAIGGGLAGQVRDTQYF	TGTGCCATTGGAGGGGGACTAGCGGGGCAAGTGAGAGATACGCAGTATTTT
TRBV5-1	-	TRBD2	TRBJ2-7	CASSLPPGIAGDHEQYF	TGCGCCAGCAGCCTGCCTCCGGGGATAGCGGGAGATCACGAGCAGTACTTC
TRBV18	-	-	TRBJ1-3	CASSPRQVSGNTIYF	TGTGCCAGCTCACCTAGACAGGTCTCTGGAAACACCATATATTTT
TRBV29-1	-	-	TRBJ1-2	CSVVGANYGYTF	TGCAGCGTTGTTGGAGCTAACTATGGCTACACCTTC
TRBV6-2/TRBV6-3	-	TRBD1	TRBJ1-3	CASSWKQGERNTIYF	TGTGCCAGCAGTTGGAAACAGGGGGAACGAAACACCATATATTTT
TRBV30	many	TRBD2	TRBJ2-1	CAWDTSASSYNEQFF	TGTGCCTGGGATACTAGCGCGAGCTCCTACAATGAGCAGTTCTTC
TRBV29-1	many	TRBD1	TRBJ1-5	CSVATGGSGQPQHF	TGCAGCGTCGCAACAGGGGGTTCGGGTCAGCCCCAGCATTTT
TRBV7-6	many	TRBD2	TRBJ2-3	CASSLLGTSGSTDTQYF	TGTGCCAGCAGCTTGCTTGGGACTAGCGGTAGCACAGATACGCAGTATTTT
TRBV29-1	many	-	TRBJ1-2	CSVVNGMQGNYGYTF	TGCAGCGTTGTTAATGGCATGCAGGGTAACTATGGCTACACCTTC
TRBV19	-	TRBD1	TRBJ2-1	CASSLDRGFDEQFF	TGTGCCAGTAGTTTGGACAGGGGCTTCGATGAGCAGTTCTTC
TRBV6-1	many	TRBD2	TRBJ2-1	CASSSPPLSGSYNEQFF	TGTGCCAGCAGTTCCCCCCCTCTAAGCGGGAGTTACAATGAGCAGTTCTTC
TRBV30	many	TRBD2	TRBJ2-7	CAWSVPLAEGSYEQYF	TGTGCCTGGAGTGTCCCCCTAGCGGAGGGGTCCTACGAGCAGTACTTC
TRBV7-2	many	TRBD1	TRBJ2-7	CASSLALGQGPYEQYF	TGTGCCAGCAGCTTAGCCTTAGGACAGGGCCCCTACGAGCAGTACTTC